This T cell receptor beta chain came from a study of blood T cell repertoires in COVID-19. Study in general: PBMCs, B-cell-depleted T cells, or T cells provided the cDNA or gDNA that made up the material.

Method: immunoSEQ multiplex PCR; TCRdb's copy keeps in-frame clones and lacks some. The sample includes under 150,000 clones, 88% seen only once; the top ten take around 2.1%. With 4 bases clipped from V and 8 bases from J, the junction kept 11 bases outside the gene matches. This CDR3 region has 16 residues. Germline CDR1 and CDR2: KGHDR and SFDVKD. The TCR sequence derives from a man between 70 and 80 years old with active COVID-19. The V call is TRBV24-1, the J call TRBJ2-1; 9 bases map to TRBD1. Sequencing input: peripheral blood. The CDR3 region has the DNA TGTGCCACCAGTGACCCATCGCGGACAGGGGAGTATGAGCAGTTCTTC. This encodes CATSDPSRTGEYEQFF.